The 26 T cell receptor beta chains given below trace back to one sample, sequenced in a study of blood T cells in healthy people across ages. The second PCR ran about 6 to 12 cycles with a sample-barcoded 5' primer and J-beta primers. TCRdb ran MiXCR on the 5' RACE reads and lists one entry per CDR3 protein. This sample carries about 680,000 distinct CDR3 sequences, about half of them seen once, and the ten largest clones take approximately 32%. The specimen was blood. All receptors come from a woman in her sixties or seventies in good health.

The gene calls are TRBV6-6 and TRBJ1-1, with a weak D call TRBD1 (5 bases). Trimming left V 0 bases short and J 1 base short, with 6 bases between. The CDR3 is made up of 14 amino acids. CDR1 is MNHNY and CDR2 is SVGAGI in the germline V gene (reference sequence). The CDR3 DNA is TGTGCCAGCAGTTACTCTCAGGGGAACACTGAAGCTTTCTTT. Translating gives CASSYSQGNTEAFF.

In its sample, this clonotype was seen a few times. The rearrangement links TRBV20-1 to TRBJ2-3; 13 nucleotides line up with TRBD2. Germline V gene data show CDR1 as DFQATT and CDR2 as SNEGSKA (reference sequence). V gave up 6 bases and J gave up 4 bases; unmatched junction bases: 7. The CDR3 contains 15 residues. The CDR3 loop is CSAQRTSGRADTQYF. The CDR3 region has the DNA TGCAGTGCACAGCGGACTAGCGGGAGAGCAGATACGCAGTATTTT.

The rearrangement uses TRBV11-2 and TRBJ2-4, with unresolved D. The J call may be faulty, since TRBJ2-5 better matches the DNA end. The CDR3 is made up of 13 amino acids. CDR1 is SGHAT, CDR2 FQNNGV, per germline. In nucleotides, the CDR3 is TGTGCCAGCAGCTCGGGTGTAAAAGAGACCCAGTACTTC. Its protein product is CASSSGVKETQYF.

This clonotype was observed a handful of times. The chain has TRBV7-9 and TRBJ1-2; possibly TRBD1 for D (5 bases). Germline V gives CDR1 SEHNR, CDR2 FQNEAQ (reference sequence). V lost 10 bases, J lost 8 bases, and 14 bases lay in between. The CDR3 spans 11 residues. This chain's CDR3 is CATLGGSGYTF. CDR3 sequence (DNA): TGTGCCACCCTCGGGGGGAGCGGCTACACCTTC.

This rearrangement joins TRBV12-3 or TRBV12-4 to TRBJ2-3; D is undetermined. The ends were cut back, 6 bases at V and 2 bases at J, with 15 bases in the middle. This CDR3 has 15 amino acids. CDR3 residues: CASRSDPTPTDTQYF. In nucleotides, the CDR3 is TGTGCCAGCAGATCCGACCCAACCCCCACAGATACGCAGTATTTT.

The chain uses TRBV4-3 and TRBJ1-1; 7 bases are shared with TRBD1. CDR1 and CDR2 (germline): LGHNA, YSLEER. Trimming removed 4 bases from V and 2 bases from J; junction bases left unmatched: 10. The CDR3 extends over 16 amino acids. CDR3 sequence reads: CASSPRAGGINTEAFF. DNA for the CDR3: TGCGCCAGCAGCCCAAGGGCAGGGGGTATCAACACTGAAGCTTTCTTT.

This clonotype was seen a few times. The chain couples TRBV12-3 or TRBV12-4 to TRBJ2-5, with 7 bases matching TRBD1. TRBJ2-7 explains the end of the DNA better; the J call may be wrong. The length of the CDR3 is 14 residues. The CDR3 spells CASSPQGYVHEQYF. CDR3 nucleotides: TGTGCCAGCAGCCCACAGGGGTACGTACACGAGCAGTACTTC.

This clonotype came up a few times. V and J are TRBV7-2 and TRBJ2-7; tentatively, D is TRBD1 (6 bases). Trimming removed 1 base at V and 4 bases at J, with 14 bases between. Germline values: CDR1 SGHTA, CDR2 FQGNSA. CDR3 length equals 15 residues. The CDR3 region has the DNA TGTGCCAGCAGCTTAGTAGTGACAGGCGCGTACGAGCAGTACTTC. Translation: CASSLVVTGAYEQYF. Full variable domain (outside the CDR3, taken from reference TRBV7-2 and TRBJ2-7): GAGVSQSPSNKVTEKGKDVELRCDPISGHTALYWYRQSLGQGLEFLIYFQGNSAPDKSGLPSDRFSAERTGGSVSTLTIQRTQQEDSAVYLCASSLVVTGAYEQYFGPGTRLTVT.

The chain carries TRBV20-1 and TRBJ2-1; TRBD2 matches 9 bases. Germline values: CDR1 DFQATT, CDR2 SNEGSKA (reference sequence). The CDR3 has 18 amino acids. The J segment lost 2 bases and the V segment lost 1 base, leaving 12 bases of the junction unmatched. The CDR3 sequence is CSARALTSGTPPYNEQFF. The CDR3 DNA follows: TGCAGTGCTAGAGCGTTGACTAGCGGAACACCACCCTACAATGAGCAGTTCTTC.

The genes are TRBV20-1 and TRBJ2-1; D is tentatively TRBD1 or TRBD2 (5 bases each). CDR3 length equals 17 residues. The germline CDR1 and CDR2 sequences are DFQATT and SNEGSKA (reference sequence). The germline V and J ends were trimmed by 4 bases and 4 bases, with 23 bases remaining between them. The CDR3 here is CSATASFRRGKYNEQFF. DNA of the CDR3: TGCAGTGCTACCGCTAGCTTCCGACGGGGCAAATACAATGAGCAGTTCTTC.

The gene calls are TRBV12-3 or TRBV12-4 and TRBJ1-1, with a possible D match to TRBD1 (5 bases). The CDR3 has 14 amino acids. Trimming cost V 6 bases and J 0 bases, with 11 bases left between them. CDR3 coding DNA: TGTGCCAGCAGGGCACAGGCACTGAACACTGAAGCTTTCTTT. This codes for CASRAQALNTEAFF.

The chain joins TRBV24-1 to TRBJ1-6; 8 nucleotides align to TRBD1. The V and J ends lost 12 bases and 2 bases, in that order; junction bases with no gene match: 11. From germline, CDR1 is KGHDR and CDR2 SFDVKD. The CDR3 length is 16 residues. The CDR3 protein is CAAVRTGRTYNSPLHF. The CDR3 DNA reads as TGTGCCGCTGTTAGGACAGGGCGAACCTATAATTCACCCCTCCACTTT.

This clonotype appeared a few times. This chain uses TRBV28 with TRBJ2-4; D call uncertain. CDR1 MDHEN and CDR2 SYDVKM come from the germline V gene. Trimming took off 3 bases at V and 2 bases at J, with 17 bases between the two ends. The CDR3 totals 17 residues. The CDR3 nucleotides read TGTGCCAGCAGTTTCCCCCCGAGAGGAAACACCAAAAACATTCAGTACTTC. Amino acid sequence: CASSFPPRGNTKNIQYF.

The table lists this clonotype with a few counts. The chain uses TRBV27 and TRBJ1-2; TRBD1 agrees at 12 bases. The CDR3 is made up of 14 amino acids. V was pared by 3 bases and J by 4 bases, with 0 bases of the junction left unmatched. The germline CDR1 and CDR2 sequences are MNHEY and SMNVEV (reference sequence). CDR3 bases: TGTGCCAGCAGTTTGGGACAGGGGGCCTATGGCTACACCTTC. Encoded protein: CASSLGQGAYGYTF.

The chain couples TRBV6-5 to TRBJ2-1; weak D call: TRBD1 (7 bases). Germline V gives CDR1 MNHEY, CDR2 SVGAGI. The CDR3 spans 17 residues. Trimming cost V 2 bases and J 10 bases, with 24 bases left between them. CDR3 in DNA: TGTGCCAGCAGTTACCCGGAGGGGGCGGGACTTAGGACAGAGCAGTTCTTC. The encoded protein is CASSYPEGAGLRTEQFF.

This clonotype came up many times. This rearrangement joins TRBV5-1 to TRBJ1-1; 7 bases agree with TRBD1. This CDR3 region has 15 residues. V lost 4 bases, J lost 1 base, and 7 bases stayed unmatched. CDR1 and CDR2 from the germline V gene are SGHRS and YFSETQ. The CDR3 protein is CASSHSEGANTEAFF. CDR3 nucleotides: TGCGCCAGCAGCCATAGCGAGGGGGCGAACACTGAAGCTTTCTTT.

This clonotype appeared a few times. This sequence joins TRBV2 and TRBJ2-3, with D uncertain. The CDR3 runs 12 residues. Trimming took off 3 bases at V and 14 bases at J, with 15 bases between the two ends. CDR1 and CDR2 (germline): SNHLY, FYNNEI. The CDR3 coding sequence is TGTGCCAGCAGTGAGGACCCGCGTGGTCCGTATTTT. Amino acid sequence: CASSEDPRGPYF.

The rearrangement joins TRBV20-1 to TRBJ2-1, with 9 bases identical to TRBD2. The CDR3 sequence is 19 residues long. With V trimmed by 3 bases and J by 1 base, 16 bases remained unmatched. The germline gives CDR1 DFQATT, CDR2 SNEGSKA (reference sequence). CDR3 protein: CSARDGLAPVGVSYNEQFF. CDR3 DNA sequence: TGCAGTGCTAGGGATGGACTAGCGCCCGTGGGGGTTTCCTACAATGAGCAGTTCTTC.

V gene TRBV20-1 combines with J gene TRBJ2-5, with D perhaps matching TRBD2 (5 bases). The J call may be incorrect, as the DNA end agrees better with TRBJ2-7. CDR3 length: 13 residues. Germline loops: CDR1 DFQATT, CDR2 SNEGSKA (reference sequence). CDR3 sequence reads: CSATRSLAGEQYF. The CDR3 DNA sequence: TGCAGTGCTACCAGGTCGCTAGCCGGCGAGCAGTACTTC.

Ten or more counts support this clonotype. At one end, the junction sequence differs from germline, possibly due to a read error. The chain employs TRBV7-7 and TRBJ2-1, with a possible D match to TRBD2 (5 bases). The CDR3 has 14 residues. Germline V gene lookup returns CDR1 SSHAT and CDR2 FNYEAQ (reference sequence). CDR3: CASSRGADYNEQFF. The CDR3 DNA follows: TGTGCTAGCAGCCGGGGAGCAGACTACAATGAGCAGTTCTTC. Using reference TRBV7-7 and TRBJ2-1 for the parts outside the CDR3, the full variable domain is GAGVSQSPRYKVTKRGQDVTLRCDPISSHATLYWYQQALGQGPEFLTYFNYEAQPDKSGLPSDRFSAERPEGSISTLTIQRTEQRDSAMYRCASSRGADYNEQFFGPGTRLTVL.

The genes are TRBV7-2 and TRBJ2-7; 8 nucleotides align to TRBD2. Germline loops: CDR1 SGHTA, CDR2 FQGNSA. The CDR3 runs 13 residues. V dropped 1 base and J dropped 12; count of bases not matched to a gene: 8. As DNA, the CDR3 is TGTGCCAGCAGCTTAGGGGGACGGGAGGGTCGGTACTTC. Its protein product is CASSLGGREGRYF.

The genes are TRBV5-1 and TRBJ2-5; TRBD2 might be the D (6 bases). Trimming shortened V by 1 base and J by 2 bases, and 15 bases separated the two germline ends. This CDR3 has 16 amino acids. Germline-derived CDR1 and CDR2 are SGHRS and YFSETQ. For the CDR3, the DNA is TGCGCCAGCAGCTTGATACCGGGAGTACGGCAAGAGACCCAGTACTTC. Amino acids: CASSLIPGVRQETQYF.

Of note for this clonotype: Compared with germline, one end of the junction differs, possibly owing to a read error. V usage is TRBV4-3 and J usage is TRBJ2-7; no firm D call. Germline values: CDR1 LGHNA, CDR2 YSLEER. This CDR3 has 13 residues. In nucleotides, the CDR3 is TGCCCCAGCAGCCAAGATTGGGCCTATGAGCAGTACTTC. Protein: CPSSQDWAYEQYF.

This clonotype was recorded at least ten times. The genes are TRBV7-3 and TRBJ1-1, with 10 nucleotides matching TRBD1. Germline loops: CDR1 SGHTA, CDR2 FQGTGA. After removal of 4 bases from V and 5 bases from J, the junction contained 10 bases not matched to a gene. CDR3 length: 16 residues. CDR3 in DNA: TGTGCCAGCAGCTCCAATCCTCCGGGACAGGGGACTGAAGCTTTCTTT. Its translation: CASSSNPPGQGTEAFF. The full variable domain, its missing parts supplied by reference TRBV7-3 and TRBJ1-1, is GAGVSQTPSNKVTEKGKYVELRCDPISGHTALYWYRQSLGQGPEFLIYFQGTGAADDSGLPNDRFFAVRPEGSVSTLKIQRTERGDSAVYLCASSSNPPGQGTEAFFGQGTRLTVV.

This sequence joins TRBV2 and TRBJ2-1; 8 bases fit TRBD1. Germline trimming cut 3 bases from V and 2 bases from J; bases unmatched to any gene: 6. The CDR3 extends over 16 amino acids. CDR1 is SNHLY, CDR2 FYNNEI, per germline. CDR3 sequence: CASSDGGRGPYNEQFF. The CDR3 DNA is TGTGCCAGCAGTGACGGGGGCAGGGGGCCCTACAATGAGCAGTTCTTC.

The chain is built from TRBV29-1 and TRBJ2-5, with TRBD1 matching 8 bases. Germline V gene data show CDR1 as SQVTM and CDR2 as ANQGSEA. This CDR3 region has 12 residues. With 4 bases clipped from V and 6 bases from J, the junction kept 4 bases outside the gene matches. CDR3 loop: CSVAQGVKTQYF. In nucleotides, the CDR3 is TGCAGCGTTGCACAGGGGGTAAAGACCCAGTACTTC.